The 31 T cell receptor beta chains reported below all come from one sample, sequenced in a study of CD8+ T cells in alopecia areata. In each case, RNA was isolated and then reverse transcribed into cDNA as the sequencing template. The protocol was immunoSEQ multiplex PCR, while the TCRdb copy is restricted to in-frame clones and leaves out a portion. The profile covers 100,000 to 120,000 clones, with roughly 60% appearing a single time and more than 20% taken by the ten largest. The sequenced sample consisted of CD8+ T cells sorted from blood. The receptors shown here come from a human donor in good health.

The chain uses TRBV19 and TRBJ2-1; TRBD2 agrees at 10 bases. CDR3 length: 15 residues. V gave up 5 bases and J gave up 8 bases; unmatched junction bases: 9. The V gene's germline CDR1 is LNHDA and CDR2 SQIVND (reference sequence). The CDR3 DNA sequence: TGTGCCAGTAGTTCGAGCGGGGGGGCCTCGGATGAGCAGTTCTTC. Translating gives CASSSSGGASDEQFF.

The CDR3, as DNA: TGTGCCAGCAGTGAAGGCAGCGGGGGGAGCACAGATACGCAGTATTTT. Encoded protein: CASSEGSGGSTDTQYF. V usage is TRBV2 and J usage is TRBJ2-3; TRBD2 agrees at 9 bases. The CDR3 extends over 16 amino acids. Germline-derived CDR1 and CDR2 are SNHLY and FYNNEI. V was pared by 1 base and J by 0 bases, with 2 bases of the junction left unmatched.

CDR3 nucleotides: TGTGCCAGCAGCCGGTTCTTAGGTCGACAGGCCCACTACGAGCAGTACTTC. It translates to CASSRFLGRQAHYEQYF. The chain has TRBV4-2 and TRBJ2-7; possible D gene TRBD1, 6 bases. The CDR3 is made up of 17 amino acids. The V end was cut by 4 bases, the J end by 3 bases, with 22 bases between. Germline loops: CDR1 LGHNA, CDR2 YNFKEQ.

This clone was observed a few times. This sequence joins TRBV29-1 and TRBJ2-5; possible D gene TRBD2, 5 bases. The J call may be faulty, since TRBJ2-7 better matches the DNA end. This CDR3 is 13 amino acids long. CDR1 and CDR2 from the germline V gene are SQVTM and ANQGSEA. The CDR3 region is CSVSTGISYEQYF. Written as DNA, the CDR3 is TGCAGCGTTTCGACCGGGATCTCCTACGAGCAGTACTTC.

V usage is TRBV5-4 and J usage is TRBJ2-1, with 12 bases identical to TRBD2. The junction had 5 bases not matched to a gene; V was cut back by 4 bases and J by 3 bases. Germline CDR1 is SGHNT and CDR2 is YYREEE (reference sequence). The CDR3 covers 16 residues. CDR3 residues: CASSATSGGNYNEQFF. CDR3 DNA sequence: TGTGCCAGCAGCGCGACTAGCGGGGGTAACTACAATGAGCAGTTCTTC.

V usage is TRBV9 and J usage is TRBJ2-5; 9 bases fit TRBD1. The CDR3 runs to 16 residues. After removal of 5 bases from V and 4 bases from J, the junction contained 12 bases not matched to a gene. CDR1 and CDR2 (germline): SGDLS, YYNGEE. CDR3 region: CASSETTGGAGETQYF. Here the CDR3 DNA reads TGTGCCAGCAGTGAAACCACAGGGGGCGCGGGAGAGACCCAGTACTTC.

V is TRBV7-9 and J is TRBJ1-6; 11 nucleotides align to TRBD1. The germline gives CDR1 SEHNR, CDR2 FQNEAQ (reference sequence). The CDR3 length is 14 residues. The V segment lost 7 bases and the J segment 8 bases; nucleotides outside the gene matches: 4. CDR3 nucleotide sequence: TGTGCCAGCACCGTGGACAGGGGGCATTCACCCCTCCACTTT. It specifies CASTVDRGHSPLHF.

This clone was observed a handful of times. The chain couples TRBV5-6 to TRBJ2-1; no firm D call. CDR1 is SGHDT and CDR2 is YYEEEE in the germline V gene. CDR3 length equals 15 residues. The germline V and J ends were trimmed by 3 bases and 2 bases, with 12 bases remaining between them. The CDR3 sequence: CASSSVVLPYNEQFF. The CDR3 DNA is TGTGCCAGCAGCTCAGTAGTCCTGCCCTACAATGAGCAGTTCTTC.

This chain uses TRBV11-2 with TRBJ2-7, with 9 positions matching TRBD1. This CDR3 has 16 amino acids. In germline, CDR1 is SGHAT, CDR2 FQNNGV. J lost 2 bases, V lost 4 bases, and 9 bases had no gene match. The CDR3 nucleotides are TGTGCCAGCAGCTCAACAGGGGGCTCCCTTCCCTACGAGCAGTACTTC. Translating gives CASSSTGGSLPYEQYF.

The rearrangement joins TRBV18 to TRBJ2-1; D tentatively fits TRBD1 or TRBD2 (5 bases each). Germline V gene lookup returns CDR1 KGHSH and CDR2 LQKENI. Deletions cut 3 bases from V and 6 bases from J, with 6 bases between. The CDR3 sequence is 12 residues long. The CDR3 protein is CASSPGANEQFF. CDR3 DNA sequence: TGTGCCAGCTCACCCGGGGCCAATGAGCAGTTCTTC.

The chain has TRBV4-3 and TRBJ2-1; TRBD2 aligns across 11 bases. V trimming: 0 bases; J trimming: 10 bases; junction bases outside the gene matches: 11. The V gene's germline CDR1 is LGHNA and CDR2 YSLEER. This CDR3 region has 17 residues. In nucleotides, the CDR3 is TGCGCCAGCAGCCAAGACCCTAGCGGGGGGCCAGTGGAGGAGCAGTTCTTC. It yields the protein CASSQDPSGGPVEEQFF.

The chain uses TRBV27 and TRBJ2-7; D not resolved. CDR3 length equals 13 residues. Per germline, CDR1 MNHEY and CDR2 SMNVEV (reference sequence). V was shortened by 3 bases and J by 1 base, with 7 bases between the two germline ends. The CDR3 here is CASSLSVSYEQYF. The CDR3 DNA follows: TGTGCCAGCAGTTTGTCGGTGTCCTACGAGCAGTACTTC.

V usage is TRBV7-9 and J usage is TRBJ2-3; D gene ambiguous. This CDR3 has 13 amino acids. Germline V gene sequence: CDR1 SEHNR, CDR2 FQNEAQ (reference sequence). V shed 8 bases and J shed 1 base, with 10 bases lying between them. The CDR3 nucleotides read TGTGCCAGCGTTTCGGGTCGCACAGATACGCAGTATTTT. Translated, it gives CASVSGRTDTQYF.

The J gene is TRBJ2-2, the V gene TRBV7-8; D is unresolved. Trimming stripped 1 base from V and 0 bases from J, with 6 bases between. There are 15 residues in the CDR3. Germline CDR1 SGHVS, CDR2 FQNEAQ. The CDR3 sequence: CASSLDTANTGELFF. Written as DNA, the CDR3 is TGTGCCAGCAGCTTAGACACCGCGAACACCGGGGAGCTGTTTTTT.

The chain uses TRBV4-3 and TRBJ2-7; D perhaps matches TRBD1 (6 bases). This CDR3 comprises 15 residues. Between the trimmed V and J ends, which lost 0 bases and 1 base, there was a span of 10 bases. Germline V gene sequence: CDR1 LGHNA, CDR2 YSLEER. This CDR3 reads CASSQDSDSSYEQYF. The CDR3 nucleotides are TGCGCCAGCAGCCAAGATTCGGACAGTTCCTACGAGCAGTACTTC.

With regard to this clone: This may stem from a read error, because a much larger clone lies one nucleotide away. The chain carries TRBV4-2 and TRBJ2-7; TRBD1 aligns across 10 bases. The CDR3 is 17 amino acids. The V gene end was trimmed by 1 base and the J gene end by 5 bases; junction bases not matched to a gene: 11. From germline, CDR1 is LGHNA and CDR2 YNFKEQ. CDR3 nucleotides: TGTGCCAGCAGCCAAGGGATAGGACGGGACAGGGGTAACGAGCAGTACTTC. It specifies CASSQGIGRDRGNEQYF.

The rearrangement links TRBV2 to TRBJ2-7; no definite D call. In germline, CDR1 is SNHLY, CDR2 FYNNEI. Deletions cut 2 bases from V and 2 bases from J, with 7 bases between. This CDR3 contains 13 residues. CDR3 bases: TGTGCCAGCAGTGAATATCCCCCCTACGAGCAGTACTTC. It yields the protein CASSEYPPYEQYF.

The V call is TRBV6-6, the J call TRBJ2-3; 11 bases agree with TRBD2. The CDR3 covers 14 residues. Germline-derived CDR1 and CDR2 are MNHNY and SVGAGI (reference sequence). The ends lost 11 bases at V and 3 bases at J; junction bases unmatched: 7. CDR3 nucleotides: TGTGCCGCGTTTAGCGGGGGGGGAACAGATACGCAGTATTTT. Translating gives CAAFSGGGTDTQYF.

The V gene is TRBV19, the J gene TRBJ2-7; D gene uncertain. Per germline, CDR1 LNHDA and CDR2 SQIVND (reference sequence). V was cut by 0 bases and J by 3 bases, with 12 bases left in between. The CDR3 extends over 15 amino acids. The chain's CDR3 is CASSIDQGTVYEQYF. As DNA, the CDR3 is TGTGCCAGTAGTATAGATCAAGGCACAGTCTACGAGCAGTACTTC.

This chain links TRBV7-9 with TRBJ1-1, with D perhaps matching TRBD1 (5 bases). V shed 1 base and J shed 4 bases, with 10 bases lying between them. CDR3 length: 14 residues. Looked up from germline, CDR1 is SEHNR and CDR2 is FQNEAQ (reference sequence). The CDR3 sequence: CASSLVQGITEAFF. DNA for the CDR3: TGTGCCAGCAGCTTAGTCCAGGGAATCACTGAAGCTTTCTTT. The full variable domain, with the rest looked up from reference TRBV7-9 and TRBJ1-1, is DTGVSQNPRHKITKRGQNVTFRCDPISEHNRLYWYRQTLGQGPEFLTYFQNEAQLEKSRLLSDRFSAERPKGSFSTLEIQRTEQGDSAMYLCASSLVQGITEAFFGQGTRLTVV.

This clone has only a few counts. The chain is built from TRBV19 and TRBJ2-1; D ambiguous. V was trimmed by 7 bases and J by 6 bases, leaving 13 bases between them. Germline CDR1 is LNHDA and CDR2 is SQIVND (reference sequence). This CDR3 contains 13 residues. The CDR3 coding sequence is TGTGCCAGTAAAAGGGCGGTGGGCAATGAGCAGTTCTTC. It yields the protein CASKRAVGNEQFF.

This chain joins TRBV5-6 and TRBJ1-1, with D tentatively TRBD1 (6 bases). Germline assignment: CDR1 SGHDT and CDR2 YYEEEE. V lost 3 bases and J lost 14, with 17 bases in between. The CDR3 runs 12 residues. The CDR3 loop reads CASSSMGDISFF. DNA for the CDR3: TGTGCCAGCAGCTCGATGGGGGACATCTCCTTCTTT.

The genes are TRBV2 and TRBJ2-2; no definite D call. The CDR3 covers 14 residues. V gave up 3 bases and J gave up 4 bases, with 9 bases separating them. The V gene's germline CDR1 is SNHLY and CDR2 FYNNEI. CDR3 sequence: CASSDGYFTGELFF. CDR3 DNA: TGTGCCAGCAGTGACGGCTACTTCACCGGGGAGCTGTTTTTT.

The chain recombines TRBV30 with TRBJ1-5; unclear D gene. The germline CDR1 and CDR2 sequences are GTSNPN and SVGIG (reference sequence). The CDR3 has 13 residues. Trimming took off 0 bases at V and 5 bases at J, with 8 bases between the two ends. The CDR3 here is CAWSVFWDQPQHF. The DNA for the CDR3 is TGTGCCTGGAGTGTTTTCTGGGATCAGCCCCAGCATTTT.

The gene calls are TRBV7-9 and TRBJ2-5, with 14 bases lining up with TRBD2. Losses at the gene ends were 2 bases for V and 5 bases for J; bases not matched to a gene: 4. In germline, CDR1 is SEHNR, CDR2 FQNEAQ (reference sequence). This CDR3 has 16 amino acids. As DNA, the CDR3 is TGTGCCAGCAGCTTACGACTAGCGGGGGGGCACGAGACCCAGTACTTC. Protein product: CASSLRLAGGHETQYF.

This clone has just a few counts. V is TRBV4-3 and J is TRBJ2-5, with 12 bases identical to TRBD2. Germline V CDR1 and CDR2: LGHNA, YSLEER. This CDR3 is built from 18 residues. With 0 bases clipped from V and 2 bases from J, the junction kept 7 bases outside the gene matches. CDR3 sequence (DNA): TGCGCCAGCAGCCAAGATAAACTAGCGGGGGGCCCACAAGAGACCCAGTACTTC. This translates into CASSQDKLAGGPQETQYF.

V and J are TRBV13 and TRBJ2-2; TRBD2 aligns across 10 bases. CDR3 length: 20 amino acids. The trim removed 5 bases at V and 7 bases at J, leaving 22 bases unmatched. Germline V lookup: CDR1 PRHDT, CDR2 FYEKMQ (reference sequence). The CDR3 loop reads CASSNQGQGGLAAWGGELFF. In DNA, the CDR3 is TGTGCCAGCAGCAACCAAGGACAGGGCGGACTAGCGGCGTGGGGCGGGGAGCTGTTTTTT.

The rearrangement links TRBV6-1 to TRBJ2-7; tentative D call: TRBD1 (6 bases). The CDR3 consists of 12 residues. Germline CDR1 reads MNHNS; CDR2 reads SASEGT. V was cut by 4 bases and J by 12 bases, with 16 bases left in between. CDR3 nucleotide sequence: TGTGCCAGCAGTGGATACAGGGAGCTAGGGTACTTC. Its translation is CASSGYRELGYF.

This clone has just a few counts. This sequence joins TRBV5-1 and TRBJ1-1; TRBD1 matches at 8 bases. The CDR3 spans 17 residues. V shed 3 bases, J shed 3 bases, and the junction held 13 bases outside the gene matches. CDR1 is SGHRS, CDR2 YFSETQ, per germline. The CDR3 loop reads CASSSMDREGTHTEAFF. CDR3 DNA sequence: TGCGCCAGCAGCTCCATGGACAGGGAAGGCACTCACACTGAAGCTTTCTTT.

This chain uses TRBV5-1 with TRBJ1-1; 10 bases map to TRBD1. V lost 2 bases to trimming and J lost 1 base; unmatched junction nucleotides: 11. Germline loops: CDR1 SGHRS, CDR2 YFSETQ. CDR3 length: 18 amino acids. In DNA, the CDR3 is TGCGCCAGCAGCTTATACCGGGACAGGGGCTGGGGGAACACTGAAGCTTTCTTT. Translated: CASSLYRDRGWGNTEAFF.

This clone was observed a few times. V gene TRBV7-9 combines with J gene TRBJ1-1; 7 nucleotides agree with TRBD1. Germline V gene sequence: CDR1 SEHNR, CDR2 FQNEAQ (reference sequence). After removal of 5 bases from V and 3 bases from J, the junction contained 9 bases not matched to a gene. CDR3 length equals 15 residues. The CDR3 nucleotides read TGTGCCAGCAGCCCGCTAGGGACAGCCTACACTGAAGCTTTCTTT. Translation gives CASSPLGTAYTEAFF.